These 21 T cell receptor beta chains came from one sample sequenced in a study of Graves' ophthalmopathy and Graves' hyperthyroidism. Amplified TCR beta CDR3 regions were obtained using RNA transcripts as template. The library came from an HTBI-primed first-round RT-PCR and a second-round multiplex PCR. TCRdb re-derived calls from the multiplex PCR reads in MiXCR, one entry per CDR3 protein. Here the sample spans about 220,000 distinct CDR3 sequences, around a fifth being singletons. Sequencing used peripheral blood. These receptors were taken from a woman aged 50 to 65 with Graves' ophthalmopathy.

This clonotype was recorded many times. The rearrangement joins TRBV5-6 to TRBJ2-7; the D gene is possibly TRBD1 (6 bases). From germline, CDR1 is SGHDT and CDR2 YYEEEE. The CDR3 is 13 amino acids. The V and J ends lost 4 bases and 6 bases respectively, with 14 bases between them. The DNA for the CDR3 is TGTGCCAGCAGCCCCACAGGGATCAGCGAGCAGTACTTC. It is translated as CASSPTGISEQYF.

The chain carries TRBV11-2 and TRBJ2-2; 8 bases fit TRBD2. Germline CDR1 and CDR2: SGHAT and FQNNGV. The junction had 5 bases not matched to a gene; V was cut back by 5 bases and J by 0 bases. There are 16 residues in the CDR3. The CDR3 spells CASSKSGRANTGELFF. DNA for the CDR3: TGTGCCAGCAGCAAGTCCGGGAGGGCGAACACCGGGGAGCTGTTTTTT.

By sample fraction, this clonotype is medium-sized. The gene calls are TRBV28 and TRBJ2-7, with 9 bases lining up with TRBD1. From germline, CDR1 is MDHEN and CDR2 SYDVKM. The CDR3 sequence is 15 residues long. V gave up 2 bases and J gave up 2 bases; unmatched junction bases: 4. The CDR3 nucleotides are TGTGCCAGCAGTTTAGCCCGGGACAGGGCCTACGAGCAGTACTTC. Protein: CASSLARDRAYEQYF.

This clonotype has a single count. V gene TRBV6-5 combines with J gene TRBJ2-7, with D maybe TRBD1 (6 bases). V was pared by 0 bases and J by 2 bases, with 11 bases between. This CDR3 is built from 15 residues. Germline V gene data show CDR1 as MNHEY and CDR2 as SVGAGI. The CDR3 DNA reads TGTGCCAGCAGTTACTCGTACAGGGCGGCCTACGAGCAGTACTTC. The encoded protein is CASSYSYRAAYEQYF.

This clonotype was counted ten times or more. V and J are TRBV10-3 and TRBJ2-2; D is unclear. V lost 6 bases, J lost 9 bases, and 11 bases lay in between. The CDR3 runs to 12 residues. The germline V gene encodes CDR1 ENHRY and CDR2 SYGVKD. The CDR3 DNA sequence: TGTGCCATCAGCCTAACAAGCCGGGAGCTGTTTTTT. This encodes CAISLTSRELFF.

This clonotype was recorded at least ten times. The chain recombines TRBV15 with TRBJ1-1; D gene uncertain. Germline V gives CDR1 LNHNV, CDR2 YYDKDF (reference sequence). This CDR3 is built from 14 residues. Trimming stripped 0 bases from V and 6 bases from J, with 11 bases between. CDR3 DNA: TGTGCCACCAGCAGAGAGTCCGAACACTCTGAAGCTTTCTTT. It codes for CATSRESEHSEAFF.

This clonotype was seen at least ten times. This chain connects TRBV27 to TRBJ1-2, with D possibly matching TRBD1 (6 bases). Germline CDR1 and CDR2: MNHEY and SMNVEV (reference sequence). The CDR3 consists of 13 residues. V shed 3 bases and J shed 7 bases, with 12 bases lying between them. CDR3 region: CASSFQGRSGYTF. For the CDR3, the DNA is TGTGCCAGCAGTTTCCAGGGGAGGTCTGGCTACACCTTC.

The rearrangement joins TRBV6-2 or TRBV6-3 to TRBJ1-2; tentative D call: TRBD1 (5 bases). The CDR3 is 11 amino acids. The ends were cut back, 5 bases at V and 8 bases at J, with 9 bases in the middle. Germline V gene data show CDR1 as MNHEY and CDR2 as SVGEGT. The DNA of the CDR3 is TGTGCCAGCAGTCGGGGCAAAGGCTACACCTTC. Its protein is CASSRGKGYTF.

This clonotype appeared once. This chain uses TRBV7-2 with TRBJ2-2; no clear D. The V gene lost 5 bases and the J gene lost 8 bases, with 15 bases spanning the gap. Germline V gives CDR1 SGHTA, CDR2 FQGNSA. There are 14 residues in the CDR3. The CDR3 DNA reads TGTGCCAGCAGCGTCCGACGAACCTCGGGGGAGCTGTTTTTT. Encoded protein: CASSVRRTSGELFF.

This clonotype was seen repeatedly, ten times or more. The V gene is TRBV7-2, the J gene TRBJ1-5; D perhaps matches TRBD1 (5 bases). This CDR3 has 13 residues. Trimming left V 5 bases short and J 7 bases short, with 12 bases between. The germline CDR1 and CDR2 sequences are SGHTA and FQGNSA. The CDR3 DNA reads as TGTGCCAGCAGCCTTACAGGAGTCCAGCCCCAGCATTTT. The encoded protein is CASSLTGVQPQHF.

The table lists this clonotype with many counts. This chain joins TRBV27 and TRBJ1-5, with D possibly matching TRBD1 (6 bases). With 0 bases removed from V and 6 bases from J, the gap between germline ends came to 15 bases. CDR1 and CDR2 from the germline V gene are MNHEY and SMNVEV (reference sequence). The CDR3 runs 16 residues. The CDR3 coding sequence is TGTGCCAGCAGTTTATCGGGGGCATATAGCGGTCAGCCCCAGCATTTT. Protein product: CASSLSGAYSGQPQHF.

With respect to this clonotype: This sequence may be a read error, since a much larger clone differs from it by one base. Given the absence of the conserved phenylalanine or tryptophan at the CDR3 end, a read error is likely. It is unclear where the CDR3 begins or ends on the DNA, so no DNA is shown, and the CDR3 is as TCRdb lists it. The chain couples TRBV6-5 to TRBJ2-7; the table calls TRBD2, which could not be checked here. The CDR3 sequence runs 13 residues, both termini included. Looked up from germline, CDR1 is MNHEY and CDR2 is SVGAGI. The CDR3 region is CASSYPAGGPEYL.

This clonotype was seen many times. CDR3 sequence: CSARDGAGYTF. The CDR3 DNA reads TGCAGTGCTAGAGATGGGGCCGGCTACACCTTC. The chain uses TRBV20-1 and TRBJ1-2; tentative D call: TRBD1 (5 bases). This CDR3 contains 11 residues. The V end lost 0 bases, the J end lost 8 bases, and 7 bases lay between the germline ends. In germline, CDR1 is DFQATT, CDR2 SNEGSKA (reference sequence).

This clonotype was seen repeatedly, ten times or more. The chain carries TRBV7-9 and TRBJ1-3; D is ambiguous. V gave up 3 bases and J gave up 0 bases, with 9 bases separating them. The CDR3 is 15 amino acids. Looked up from germline, CDR1 is SEHNR and CDR2 is FQNEAQ (reference sequence). CDR3 bases: TGTGCCAGCAGCTTCGCGACCGGCTCTGGAAACACCATATATTTT. It specifies CASSFATGSGNTIYF.

This clonotype was counted at least ten times. The rearrangement uses TRBV7-2 and TRBJ1-6, with 7 bases lining up with TRBD1. The germline V gene encodes CDR1 SGHTA and CDR2 FQGNSA. The J segment lost 6 bases and the V segment lost 5 bases, leaving 4 bases of the junction unmatched. CDR3 length: 14 residues. Here the CDR3 reads CASSRGQTNSPLHF. CDR3 DNA: TGTGCCAGCAGCCGGGGACAGACTAATTCACCCCTCCACTTT. Complete variable domain (other parts from reference TRBV7-2 and TRBJ1-6): GAGVSQSPSNKVTEKGKDVELRCDPISGHTALYWYRQSLGQGLEFLIYFQGNSAPDKSGLPSDRFSAERTGGSVSTLTIQRTQQEDSAVYLCASSRGQTNSPLHFGNGTRLTVT.

This clonotype was observed many times. The chain joins TRBV6-5 to TRBJ2-7; 9 bases match TRBD1. CDR1 and CDR2 (germline): MNHEY, SVGAGI. With 10 bases clipped from V and 2 bases from J, the junction kept 3 bases outside the gene matches. This CDR3 comprises 12 residues. The CDR3 DNA reads as TGTGCCACCGGACAGGGGACCTACGAGCAGTACTTC. This translates into CATGQGTYEQYF.

This clonotype has a count of ten or more. The CDR3 sequence is CSATPDMNTEAFF. CDR3 DNA: TGCAGTGCTACACCAGATATGAACACTGAAGCTTTCTTT. This chain uses TRBV20-1 with TRBJ1-1; D is ambiguous. V lost 4 bases, J lost 0 bases, and 9 bases lay in between. The CDR3 extends over 13 amino acids. The germline gives CDR1 DFQATT, CDR2 SNEGSKA (reference sequence).

This clonotype has at least ten counts. J is TRBJ1-3 and V is TRBV27; possible D gene TRBD1, 5 bases. This CDR3 has 14 residues. Trimming took 5 bases from V and 4 from J, leaving 12 bases between them. Germline CDR1 reads MNHEY; CDR2 reads SMNVEV (reference sequence). The CDR3 loop reads CASSPTVSGNTIYF. The DNA of the CDR3 is TGTGCCAGCAGTCCGACAGTCTCGGGAAACACCATATATTTT.

The chain employs TRBV20-1 and TRBJ1-5, with D possibly being TRBD1 (6 bases). The germline V gene encodes CDR1 DFQATT and CDR2 SNEGSKA (reference sequence). Trimming took off 6 bases at V and 9 bases at J, with 18 bases between the two ends. CDR3 length: 13 residues. The CDR3 protein is CSARGGDAGPQHF. The CDR3 bases are TGCAGTGCCAGGGGTGGGGACGCTGGGCCCCAGCATTTT.

V usage is TRBV30 and J usage is TRBJ1-1, with no clear D. Trimming pared 2 bases from V and 6 bases from J, leaving 7 bases between. CDR1 GTSNPN and CDR2 SVGIG come from the germline V gene (reference sequence). CDR3 length: 11 amino acids. Here the CDR3 reads CAWSYISEAFF. For the CDR3, the DNA is TGTGCCTGGAGTTACATCTCTGAAGCTTTCTTT.

Ten or more counts support this clonotype. V and J are TRBV19 and TRBJ1-3, with unresolved D. There are 15 residues in the CDR3. Germline V gene data show CDR1 as LNHDA and CDR2 as SQIVND (reference sequence). V was trimmed by 6 bases and J by 1 base, leaving 13 bases between them. The CDR3 sequence is CASSPGRNSGNTIYF. The DNA of the CDR3 is TGTGCCAGTAGCCCTGGACGGAATTCTGGAAACACCATATATTTT.